The clone carrying this T cell receptor beta chain was found once. Antigen: not known. An end of the junction does not agree with germline; a read error may underlie this. TCRdb re-called the reads through MiXCR, storing one row per CDR3 protein. Among over 100,000 distinct CDR3 sequences listed, under 30% were seen once. The entry originates in a study of T cell repertoires in cytomegalovirus infection. Looking at the study overall: Used in the study were CMV epitopes, some recently identified and HLA-C-restricted, others well-studied and HLA-B-restricted. Study observations and caveats: CMV-specific TCR beta clonotypes restricted by HLA-C were the ones dominating the ex vivo response.

The CDR3 totals 13 residues. Germline CDR1 LNHDA, CDR2 SQIVND (reference sequence). The sequence came from a human donor in good health (CMV status not recorded). Some clones in this sample may be carry-over from other donors' samples. The sequences come from CD8+ T cells from cultured PBMCs, collected from culture after CMV antigen stimulation. J is TRBJ1-5 and V is TRBV19; perhaps TRBD1 as D (6 bases). The CDR3 here is CACSPGGLQPQHF. The CDR3 nucleotides read TGTGCCTGTAGTCCCGGGGGGCTTCAGCCCCAGCATTTT.